The following is a T cell receptor beta chain sequence with its context. Its recognized antigen is unknown. No base-level quality is on record; no much larger clone is a single base apart. V is reduced by 4 bases and J by 0 bases, leaving a spacing of 13 bases between them. The CDR3 holds 16 amino acids from the cysteine to the phenylalanine. Of all the DNA, just the CDR3 is kept, 48 bases in frame from base 1. The germline V gene (reference sequence) specifies LNHDA as CDR1 and SQIVND as CDR2. The immunoSEQ kit was used, according to the manufacturer's recommendations, to generate TCR beta libraries from genomic DNA. To prepare libraries, a first multiplex PCR with proprietary primers was run, followed by a second PCR that added unique barcodes, and a bead cleanup was done after each round. Each sample batch included a kit-provided positive control reaction and a negative control reaction. The final libraries were assessed on an Agilent 4200 TapeStation D1000 ScreenTape, pooled by volume, and quantified by qPCR. Sequencing was performed on an Illumina NextSeq500 using a MidOutput 150-cycle cartridge, with 156 Read1 cycles, 15 Index1 cycles, and the kit custom primers. The pooled library was loaded at around 1.1 pM, and roughly 20% PhiX control was spiked in. In the original analysis: The vendor-processed data were analyzed in R, and a clonotype was defined as all T cells that share the same CDR3 nucleotide sequence. For clone abundance analyses, frequencies were normalized to the 10,000 most abundant clones per sample. Before analysis, public T cell clones were removed, and these numbered fewer than five per sample on average. Tumor-enriched and baseline blood-enriched clonotypes were defined by at least a 32-fold difference in abundance between compartments. A beta-binomial differential abundance model was applied to find clonotypes that expanded or contracted between blood time points. The Baroni-Urbani and Buser coefficient was used to measure tumor-blood repertoire similarity, and groups were compared with two-tailed Wilcoxon tests in R. In TCRdb, the immuneACCESS table is reduced to in-frame sequences with V and J assigned. These tables do not hold every clone; where another copy was compared, an unresolved V gene accounts for under half, and the others remain unexplained. V, J and clone size were drawn from that table, and D and trimming were deduced from the DNA. For this sample there are more than 120,000 clones; about 88% appear just once. The leading ten clones occupy around a sixth of the sample.

The time point label for this specimen denotes: blood 4 weeks post-SBRT, at nephrectomy. In light of the paper, this sample's treatment or condition label describes: 15 Gy SBRT to primary tumor, nephrectomy 4 weeks later. The samples were obtained from a clinical trial, where primary renal cell carcinomas were treated with 15 Gy stereotactic body radiation therapy and then removed by nephrectomy 4 weeks afterward. To follow tumor-enriched clonotypes, serial peripheral blood was collected from radiation-treated patients at baseline and at 2 weeks and 4 weeks after SBRT. Every patient had renal cell carcinoma of clear cell pathology. The QIAamp DNA Blood Mini Kit (Qiagen) was used to prepare genomic DNA for TCR sequencing. Samples were included in the analyses only if all quality control checks were passed. The sample belongs to a study of radiation and T cells in renal cell carcinoma (dated by TCRdb to 2020 to 2021). Study-wide context: A total of 50 to 60 samples underwent TCR beta sequencing, made up of about 26 tumors and around 27 peripheral blood samples. The final blood draw took place at 4 weeks after radiation, the same time as nephrectomy. Across all 53 samples, 3,800,000 or so unique CDR3 nucleotide sequences encoding 2 million to 3 million unique CDR3 amino acid sequences were identified. Broad study findings and their caveats: Top tumor clonotypes rose in blood from baseline to 2 weeks post-radiation, then contracted by 4 weeks, suggesting transient expansion of tumor-resident clones. Because the trial had a single-armed design, the trial could not examine how radiation dose or scheduling affected the TCR repertoire. Tracking of blood repertoire dynamics stopped at three to five weeks after treatment, with no follow-up past that point. Because no pretreatment tumor biopsies were available, whether clonotypes were present in the tumor at baseline could not be determined.

The TCR comes from a woman between 45 and 65 years old with renal cell carcinoma. This chain is built from TRBV19 and TRBJ1-5; the D gene is possibly TRBD1, with 6 bases matching. This sample comprised blood, obtained from a patient whose treatment included radiotherapy and nephrectomy. The CDR3 protein is CASSNRDTYSNQPQHF. The nucleotide sequence is TGTGCCAGTAGTAACCGGGACACATATAGCAATCAGCCCCAGCATTTT.